The entry that follows covers one T cell receptor (beta chain) sequence. This same CDR3 is encoded by further DNA sequences in the sample. The sample belongs to a study of CD8+ T cells in alopecia areata. The germline V gene encodes CDR1 PRHDT and CDR2 FYEKMQ (reference sequence). This CDR3 comprises 12 residues. Trimming took off 5 bases at V and 6 bases at J, with 5 bases between the two ends. Documented treatment: oral pan-JAK inhibitor, 5-10 mg twice daily. Extraction of RNA preceded its reverse transcription into cDNA, which served as the sequencing template. Clones were read by immunoSEQ multiplex PCR, and TCRdb kept only the in-frame ones, dropping some. The repertoire has fewer than 250,000 clones, 35% to 45% of them found once; the top ten carry around 0.48%.

This specimen consisted of CD4+ T cells sorted from blood, obtained at approximately week 30, from a patient treated with tofacitinib. The J gene is TRBJ1-6, the V gene TRBV13; D is uncertain. The clonotype was recovered from a human donor with alopecia areata. The CDR3 DNA reads as TGTGCCAGCAGCCCCCGTAATTCACCCCTCCACTTT. The encoded protein is CASSPRNSPLHF. Together with reference TRBV13 and TRBJ1-6, the CDR3 gives the full variable domain: AAGVIQSPRHLIKEKRETATLKCYPIPRHDTVYWYQQGPGQDPQFLISFYEKMQSDKGSIPDRFSAQQFSDYHSELNMSSLELGDSALYFCASSPRNSPLHFGNGTRLTVT.